The 19 T cell receptor beta chains below were found in one sample sequenced in a study of CD8 T cells in Susac syndrome. Random hexamers were used to reverse transcribe the RNA input (roughly 0.5 to 1 ug). TCRdb used MiXCR to reprocess the immunoSEQ multiplex PCR reads, holding one entry per CDR3 protein. This sample yields about 180,000 distinct CDR3 sequences, of which roughly 95% are seen a single time; around 0.15% belongs to the top ten. The material sequenced was CD8+ T cells from PBMCs. Receptor source: a human donor with multiple sclerosis.

The V call is TRBV2, the J call TRBJ2-1; 9 bases align to TRBD2. The ends lost 3 bases at V and 8 bases at J; junction bases unmatched: 8. The CDR3 runs 15 residues. Germline V gene data show CDR1 as SNHLY and CDR2 as FYNNEI. CDR3 in DNA: TGTGCCAGCAGTGATGGCGGGAGGGCGGGCGATGAGCAGTTCTTC. It translates to CASSDGGRAGDEQFF.

The V call is TRBV13, the J call TRBJ1-1, with D perhaps matching TRBD1 (5 bases). This CDR3 comprises 11 residues. The germline V and J ends were trimmed by 3 bases and 9 bases, with 8 bases remaining between them. Germline CDR1 reads PRHDT; CDR2 reads FYEKMQ (reference sequence). This CDR3 reads CASSFDRKAFF. DNA of the CDR3: TGTGCCAGCAGCTTCGACAGAAAAGCTTTCTTT.

This chain joins TRBV24-1 and TRBJ2-1; D is ambiguous. Germline V gene lookup returns CDR1 KGHDR and CDR2 SFDVKD. CDR3 length equals 13 residues. V shed 9 bases and J shed 8 bases, with 16 bases lying between them. The DNA of the CDR3 is TGTGCCACCCAGCAACCTCCCGGCCATGAGCAGTTCTTC. This sequence encodes CATQQPPGHEQFF.

This clonotype was observed a handful of times. This chain uses TRBV20-1 with TRBJ1-2, with D unclear. Germline CDR1 is DFQATT and CDR2 is SNEGSKA (reference sequence). The V end lost 6 bases, the J end lost 4 bases, and 9 bases lay between the germline ends. The CDR3 contains 11 residues. This CDR3 is CSAPGGYGYTF. CDR3 coding DNA: TGCAGTGCCCCGGGAGGCTATGGCTACACCTTC.

The gene calls are TRBV30 and TRBJ1-1; D not certain. This CDR3 has 11 residues. From germline, CDR1 is GTSNPN and CDR2 SVGIG (reference sequence). Trimming took 4 bases from V and 0 from J, leaving 3 bases between them. The CDR3 loop is CAWNLNTEAFF. The CDR3 DNA sequence: TGTGCCTGGAATCTGAACACTGAAGCTTTCTTT.

The rearrangement joins TRBV29-1 to TRBJ2-6; 7 bases match TRBD1. Trimming at V came to 0 bases and at J to 1 base, leaving 3 bases not matched to a gene. This CDR3 region has 16 residues. Germline V gene sequence: CDR1 SQVTM, CDR2 ANQGSEA. The CDR3: CSVEEGDRSGANVLTF. The DNA for the CDR3 is TGCAGCGTTGAAGAGGGGGACAGATCTGGGGCCAACGTCCTGACTTTC.

The chain uses TRBV29-1 and TRBJ2-5, with TRBD1 matching over 9 bases. The CDR3 consists of 14 residues. The V gene's germline CDR1 is SQVTM and CDR2 ANQGSEA. V was clipped by 1 base and J by 4 bases; unmatched bases: 4. The CDR3 DNA follows: TGCAGCGTTGAAGGCTTGGACAGGGGAGAGACCCAGTACTTC. It specifies CSVEGLDRGETQYF.

The genes are TRBV12-3 or TRBV12-4 and TRBJ2-7; 9 bases fit TRBD2. The CDR3 consists of 13 residues. The J segment lost 6 bases and the V segment lost 8 bases, leaving 8 bases of the junction unmatched. The CDR3 DNA is TGTGCCAGCGGATCGGGACTAGCATCCGAGCAGTACTTC. Protein sequence: CASGSGLASEQYF.

The rearrangement uses TRBV29-1 and TRBJ1-1; 7 bases match TRBD1. The CDR3 totals 14 residues. With V trimmed by 0 bases and J by 3 bases, 4 bases remained unmatched. The germline gives CDR1 SQVTM, CDR2 ANQGSEA. CDR3 DNA sequence: TGCAGCGTTGAAGAGCTAACAGGGGACACTGAAGCTTTCTTT. Encoded protein: CSVEELTGDTEAFF.

The V gene is TRBV3-1, the J gene TRBJ2-1; weak D call: TRBD2 (6 bases). Trimming took off 9 bases at V and 10 bases at J, with 28 bases between the two ends. The CDR3 is 16 amino acids. In germline, CDR1 is LGHDT, CDR2 YNNKEL (reference sequence). CDR3 sequence: CASRDSILMSAIEQFF. CDR3 nucleotides: TGTGCCAGTAGGGACTCCATCCTAATGAGTGCCATAGAGCAGTTCTTC.

The V call is TRBV28, the J call TRBJ2-2; D uncertain. This CDR3 spans 13 amino acids. V gave up 3 bases and J gave up 6 bases, with 8 bases separating them. Germline V gene lookup returns CDR1 MDHEN and CDR2 SYDVKM. In nucleotides, the CDR3 is TGTGCCAGCAGTTTTCGCGGAGCCGGGGAGCTGTTTTTT. Translated: CASSFRGAGELFF. The whole variable domain, remainder taken from reference TRBV28 and TRBJ2-2, is DVKVTQSSRYLVKRTGEKVFLECVQDMDHENMFWYRQDPGLGLRLIYFSYDVKMKEKGDIPEGYSVSREKKERFSLILESASTNQTSMYLCASSFRGAGELFFGEGSRLTVL.

The chain couples TRBV20-1 to TRBJ2-3; D perhaps matches TRBD1 (6 bases). Germline CDR1 reads DFQATT; CDR2 reads SNEGSKA (reference sequence). The CDR3 contains 15 residues. Trimming took 3 bases from V and 1 from J, leaving 14 bases between them. The CDR3 loop is CSARQGLRGTDTQYF. Written as DNA, the CDR3 is TGCAGTGCTAGGCAGGGGCTGCGGGGCACAGATACGCAGTATTTT.

The chain has TRBV9 and TRBJ1-1; maybe TRBD1 (5 bases). The CDR3 is 15 amino acids. Germline CDR1 is SGDLS and CDR2 is YYNGEE. V dropped 4 bases and J dropped 1 base, with 14 bases sitting between them. The CDR3 nucleotides read TGTGCCAGCAGCCCCTTCGGGGGAGGGAACACTGAAGCTTTCTTT. Residues: CASSPFGGGNTEAFF.

The chain employs TRBV5-6 and TRBJ2-3; D unclear. V dropped 4 bases and J dropped 2 bases, with 5 bases sitting between them. The CDR3 covers 12 residues. Germline CDR1 and CDR2: SGHDT and YYEEEE. CDR3 sequence: CASSAYTDTQYF. CDR3 coding DNA: TGTGCCAGCAGCGCTTACACAGATACGCAGTATTTT.

This clonotype was seen just once. The chain carries TRBV21-1 and TRBJ1-1. TRBV21-1 corresponds to a pseudogene. This CDR3 is built from 14 residues. CDR3 sequence (DNA): TGTGCCAGCAGCAAAGTTGATTGGAACACTGAAGCTTTCTTT. Encoded protein: CASSKVDWNTEAFF.

The chain uses TRBV2 and TRBJ2-7, with D maybe TRBD2 (6 bases). V was trimmed by 3 bases and J by 0 bases, leaving 9 bases between them. This CDR3 has 14 residues. Germline V gene sequence: CDR1 SNHLY, CDR2 FYNNEI. The DNA of the CDR3 is TGTGCCAGCAGTGAGCGGGGAACCTCCTACGAGCAGTACTTC. Translation gives CASSERGTSYEQYF.

The chain is built from TRBV10-3 and TRBJ2-3; weak D call: TRBD2 (6 bases). V dropped 3 bases and J dropped 0 bases, with 10 bases sitting between them. The CDR3 sequence is 15 residues long. Germline V gene sequence: CDR1 ENHRY, CDR2 SYGVKD. The CDR3: CAISDPRGSTDTQYF. The CDR3, as DNA: TGTGCCATCAGTGATCCGCGGGGAAGCACAGATACGCAGTATTTT.

The chain joins TRBV20-1 to TRBJ1-5, with TRBD1 identical over 9 bases. Losses at the gene ends were 6 bases for V and 2 bases for J; bases not matched to a gene: 5. Germline lookup yields CDR1 DFQATT and CDR2 SNEGSKA (reference sequence). The CDR3 is made up of 14 amino acids. The CDR3 spells CSATRDRGNQPQHF. Here the CDR3 DNA reads TGCAGTGCAACCCGGGACAGGGGCAATCAGCCCCAGCATTTT.

This clonotype appeared a single time. This chain uses TRBV2 with TRBJ2-1; 9 positions match TRBD1. The V segment lost 9 bases and the J segment 4 bases; nucleotides outside the gene matches: 7. CDR3 size: 14 residues. Looked up from germline, CDR1 is SNHLY and CDR2 is FYNNEI. CDR3 DNA: TGTGCCAGGGGAGGGACAGGGAGATACAATGAGCAGTTCTTC. Its protein is CARGGTGRYNEQFF.